This TCR beta chain was captured in a study of preoperative IRX-2 immunotherapy in early breast cancer. TCRdb's copy holds only in-frame clones and misses some; the assay was immunoSEQ multiplex PCR. The sample consists of about 23,000 clones, 80% to 90% of them appearing once. Sample treatment: preoperative locoregional IRX-2 cytokine immunotherapy. The CDR3 is 15 amino acids. The germline CDR1 and CDR2 sequences are SGHNT and YYREEE (reference sequence). Unmatched junction bases numbered 5, after V lost 2 bases and J lost 5 bases. Sample: tumor tissue, taken after IRX-2 immunotherapy. This clonotype was obtained from a human donor with breast cancer. V gene TRBV5-4 combines with J gene TRBJ2-5; TRBD2 matches 11 bases. CDR3 in DNA: TGTGCCAGCAGCTTCCGACTAGCGGGGTTGGAGACCCAGTACTTC. Translation: CASSFRLAGLETQYF.